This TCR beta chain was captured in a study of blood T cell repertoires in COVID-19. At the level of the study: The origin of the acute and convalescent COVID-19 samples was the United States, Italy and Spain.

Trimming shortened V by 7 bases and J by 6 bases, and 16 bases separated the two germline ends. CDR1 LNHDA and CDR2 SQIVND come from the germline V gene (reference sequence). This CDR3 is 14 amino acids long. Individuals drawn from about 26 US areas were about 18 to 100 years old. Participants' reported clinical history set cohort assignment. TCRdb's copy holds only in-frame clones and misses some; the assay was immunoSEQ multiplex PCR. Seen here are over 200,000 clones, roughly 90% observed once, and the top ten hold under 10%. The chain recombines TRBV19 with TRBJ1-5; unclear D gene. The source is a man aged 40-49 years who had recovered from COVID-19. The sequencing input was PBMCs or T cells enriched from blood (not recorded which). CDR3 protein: CASTSAGPAQPQHF. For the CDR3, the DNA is TGTGCCAGTACCTCGGCAGGTCCAGCTCAGCCCCAGCATTTT.